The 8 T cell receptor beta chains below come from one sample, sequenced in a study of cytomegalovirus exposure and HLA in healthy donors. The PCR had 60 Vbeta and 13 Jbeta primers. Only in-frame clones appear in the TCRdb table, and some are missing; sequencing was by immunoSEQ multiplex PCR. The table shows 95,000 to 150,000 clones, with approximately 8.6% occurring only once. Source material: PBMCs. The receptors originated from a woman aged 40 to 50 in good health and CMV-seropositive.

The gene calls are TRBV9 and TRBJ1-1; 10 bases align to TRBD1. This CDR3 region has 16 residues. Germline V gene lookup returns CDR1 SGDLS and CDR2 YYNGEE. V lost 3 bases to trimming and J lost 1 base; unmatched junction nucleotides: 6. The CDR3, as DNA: TGTGCCAGCAGCGCCGGGACAGGGGCTTCGAACACTGAAGCTTTCTTT. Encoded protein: CASSAGTGASNTEAFF.

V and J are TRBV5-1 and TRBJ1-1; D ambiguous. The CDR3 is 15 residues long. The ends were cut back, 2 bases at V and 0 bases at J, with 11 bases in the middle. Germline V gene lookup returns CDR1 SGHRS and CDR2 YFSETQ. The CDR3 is CASSFTRTMNTEAFF. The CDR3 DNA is TGCGCCAGCAGCTTCACCAGAACAATGAACACTGAAGCTTTCTTT.

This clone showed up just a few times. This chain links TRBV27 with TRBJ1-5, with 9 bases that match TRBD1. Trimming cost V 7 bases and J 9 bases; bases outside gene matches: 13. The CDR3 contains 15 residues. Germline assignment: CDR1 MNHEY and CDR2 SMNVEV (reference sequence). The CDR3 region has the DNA TGTGCCAGCATCTTGGGACAGGGAGGGAATGGGCCCCAGCATTTT. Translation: CASILGQGGNGPQHF.

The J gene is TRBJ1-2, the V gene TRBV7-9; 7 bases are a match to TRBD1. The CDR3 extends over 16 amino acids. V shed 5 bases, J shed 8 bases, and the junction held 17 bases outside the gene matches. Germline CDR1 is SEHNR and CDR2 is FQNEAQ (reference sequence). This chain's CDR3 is CASSTLRGTGQRGYTF. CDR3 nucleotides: TGTGCCAGCAGCACCTTACGAGGGACGGGACAGAGGGGCTACACCTTC.

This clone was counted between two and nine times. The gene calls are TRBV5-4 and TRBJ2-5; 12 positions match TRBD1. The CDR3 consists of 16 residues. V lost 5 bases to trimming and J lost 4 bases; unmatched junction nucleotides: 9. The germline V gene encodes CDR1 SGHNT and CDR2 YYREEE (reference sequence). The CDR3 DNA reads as TGTGCCAGCAGATTTCGTGGGGACAGGGGGCGAGAGACCCAGTACTTC. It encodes CASRFRGDRGRETQYF.

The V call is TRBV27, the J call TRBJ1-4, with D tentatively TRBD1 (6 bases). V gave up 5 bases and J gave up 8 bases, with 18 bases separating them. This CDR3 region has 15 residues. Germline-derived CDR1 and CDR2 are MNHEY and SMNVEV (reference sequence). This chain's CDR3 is CASSPNRVLREKLFF. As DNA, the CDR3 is TGTGCCAGCAGTCCCAACAGGGTACTGAGGGAAAAACTGTTTTTT.

CDR3: CASSQGGARDTQYF. The CDR3 DNA follows: TGTGCCAGCAGCCAAGGGGGGGCTAGGGATACGCAGTATTTT. The chain employs TRBV5-4 and TRBJ2-3; a weak D match, TRBD2 (7 bases). The V gene lost 4 bases and the J gene lost 6 bases, with 15 bases spanning the gap. The length of the CDR3 is 14 residues. Germline V CDR1 and CDR2: SGHNT, YYREEE (reference sequence).

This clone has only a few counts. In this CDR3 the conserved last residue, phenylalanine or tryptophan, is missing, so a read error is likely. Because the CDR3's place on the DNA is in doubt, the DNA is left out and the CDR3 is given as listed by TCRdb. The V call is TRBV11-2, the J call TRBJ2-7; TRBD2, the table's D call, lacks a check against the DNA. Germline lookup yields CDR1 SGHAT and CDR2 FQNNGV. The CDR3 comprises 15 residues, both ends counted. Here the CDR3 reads CASSLDPGWSSGGAL.